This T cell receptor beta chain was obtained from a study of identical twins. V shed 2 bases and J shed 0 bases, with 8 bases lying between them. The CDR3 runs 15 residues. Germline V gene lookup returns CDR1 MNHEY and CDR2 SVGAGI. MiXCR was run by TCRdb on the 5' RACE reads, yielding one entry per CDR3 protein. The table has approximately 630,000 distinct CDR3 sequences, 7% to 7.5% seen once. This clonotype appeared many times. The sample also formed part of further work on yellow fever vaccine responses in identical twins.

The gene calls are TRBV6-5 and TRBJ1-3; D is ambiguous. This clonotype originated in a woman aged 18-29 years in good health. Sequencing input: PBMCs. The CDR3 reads CASSYAQRSGNTIYF. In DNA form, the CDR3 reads TGTGCCAGCAGTTACGCACAGCGCTCTGGAAACACCATATATTTT.